This is a list of T cell receptor beta chains from one sample in a study of blood T cell repertoires in COVID-19. Generated by immunoSEQ multiplex PCR, the TCRdb table keeps only in-frame clones and is missing some. Of roughly 140,000 clones in the sample, 70% to 85% were seen once. Material: peripheral blood. These receptors were taken from a woman aged 45 to 65 with acute or convalescent COVID-19. Each CDR3 is given without its conserved first and last residue. A clone size is listed for some rows: how often the clone was seen (once, few, many), or a class if it is expanded.

J gene	clone size	V gene	CDR3 protein
TRBJ1-4	NA	TRBV19	ASFSHYYGDRGPRGEKLF
TRBJ2-7	NA	TRBV5-1	ASSSGQGAYEQY
TRBJ1-4	NA	TRBV7-2	ASSLVPSPIDEKLF
TRBJ1-3	NA	TRBV11-3	ASSTRDIRNTIY
TRBJ1-2	NA	TRBV2	ATKRTGGSSNYGYT
TRBJ2-3	NA	TRBV4-1	ASSRFRDRGGTDTQY
TRBJ1-1	NA	TRBV7-9	ASSPYQADEAF
TRBJ2-3	NA	TRBV10-3	AISEMVAVGTDTQY
TRBJ1-6	NA	TRBV2	ASNRDHNSPLH
TRBJ1-1	NA	TRBV28	ASSPTGGRAF
TRBJ2-3	NA	TRBV9	ASSSLGRGEITDTQY
TRBJ2-7	NA	TRBV27	ASSGGTLYEQY
TRBJ1-6	NA	TRBV7-2	ASRLGQSYSPLH
TRBJ2-3	NA	TRBV9	ASSSTSATDTQY
TRBJ2-5	NA	TRBV27	ASSLIPPGLAGGPGETQY
TRBJ2-7	NA	TRBV23-1	ASSFGDSPTYEQY
TRBJ2-3	NA	TRBV6-5	ASTPPAGDTQY
TRBJ2-3	NA	TRBV5-6	ASSSWAGLSTDTQY
TRBJ1-5	few	TRBV4-1	ASSQVVLGQGGRQPQH
TRBJ1-4	NA	TRBV6-2/TRBV6-3	ASSYVATNEKLF
TRBJ1-3	NA	TRBV19	ASSIGGRASGNTIY
TRBJ2-1	NA	TRBV4-3	ASSRDPSSYNEQF
TRBJ2-1	NA	TRBV5-4	ASSTRLAVNNEQF
TRBJ1-1	NA	TRBV12-3/TRBV12-4	ASSSMNTEAF
TRBJ1-6	NA	TRBV5-5	ASSFAAVDRGSSYNSPLH
TRBJ2-1	NA	TRBV7-8	ASLSGPSYNEQF
TRBJ1-1	NA	TRBV6-5	ASNRERSTEAF
TRBJ1-2	NA	TRBV18	ASSPVETVNYGYT
TRBJ2-7	NA	TRBV6-2/TRBV6-3	ASSYPRGQASYEQY
TRBJ2-4	once	TRBV7-2	ASSDSPAGVIQY
TRBJ1-6	few	TRBV5-1	ASSLGQGAHSPLH
TRBJ1-1	once	TRBV10-3	ATTGTGNTEAF
TRBJ1-2	NA	TRBV4-1	ASSQGTDSYDYGYT
TRBJ1-5	NA	TRBV6-2/TRBV6-3	ASSLYRDRGVGQPQH
TRBJ2-5	NA	TRBV5-1	ASSLEGLQQETQY
TRBJ2-7	few	TRBV28	ASSSILVSYEQY
TRBJ1-5	NA	TRBV6-5	ASNRDRDNQPQH
TRBJ1-5	few	TRBV30	AWSPDRYQPQH